What follows are 21 T cell receptor beta chains derived from one specimen sequenced in a study of blood T cell repertoires in COVID-19. Produced via immunoSEQ multiplex PCR; TCRdb's table is partial and in-frame only. The repertoire includes 250,000 to 300,000 clones, more than 70% of them detected once, and 5.7% sits in the top ten. Sequencing was carried out using peripheral blood. The origin of the receptors is an elderly man with acute or convalescent COVID-19.

The table lists this clone with a count of one. The chain carries TRBV5-1 and TRBJ2-5; a weak D match, TRBD1 (6 bases). The CDR3 totals 14 residues. Trimming cost V 1 base and J 3 bases, with 10 bases left between them. Germline assignment: CDR1 SGHRS and CDR2 YFSETQ. CDR3 bases: TGCGCCAGCAGCTTGTCGGCAGGGGAAGAGACCCAGTACTTC. Its translation is CASSLSAGEETQYF.

The chain uses TRBV6-5 and TRBJ2-1; D gene unclear. This CDR3 has 15 amino acids. Trimming stripped 3 bases from V and 8 bases from J, with 17 bases between. Germline loops: CDR1 MNHEY, CDR2 SVGAGI. The CDR3 spells CASSYSPSPRDEQFF. The CDR3 nucleotides read TGTGCCAGCAGTTATAGCCCCTCTCCACGCGATGAGCAGTTCTTC.

The chain links TRBV28 to TRBJ1-5, with 7 positions matching TRBD1. V was clipped by 2 bases and J by 4 bases; unmatched bases: 14. The CDR3 has 18 amino acids. The V gene's germline CDR1 is MDHEN and CDR2 SYDVKM. CDR3 in amino acids: CASSLAPHKTGRNQPQHF. The CDR3 nucleotides read TGTGCCAGCAGTTTAGCCCCACATAAGACAGGGAGGAATCAGCCCCAGCATTTT.

V is TRBV7-9 and J is TRBJ2-3; 8 bases align to TRBD1. CDR3 length: 13 residues. Germline values: CDR1 SEHNR, CDR2 FQNEAQ (reference sequence). The V gene end was trimmed by 8 bases and the J gene end by 2 bases; junction bases not matched to a gene: 3. The DNA of the CDR3 is TGTGCCAGCGGACAGGGTCCCACAGATACGCAGTATTTT. Its protein product is CASGQGPTDTQYF.

The rearrangement uses TRBV10-3 and TRBJ1-3; D is undetermined. Germline V gene lookup returns CDR1 ENHRY and CDR2 SYGVKD. Trimming left V 0 bases short and J 0 bases short, with 12 bases between. This CDR3 is 17 amino acids long. The CDR3 protein is CAISESYRKTSGNTIYF. The CDR3, as DNA: TGTGCCATCAGTGAGTCGTACAGAAAGACCTCTGGAAACACCATATATTTT.

A few counts support this clone. This chain connects TRBV2 to TRBJ1-2, with D unresolved. CDR3 length: 15 residues. Trimming removed 4 bases at V and 5 bases at J, with 17 bases between. Germline CDR1 and CDR2: SNHLY and FYNNEI. CDR3 in DNA: TGTGCCAGCAGTGTAAGCGCGCGCAGCGAGTATGGCTACACCTTC. Translating it yields CASSVSARSEYGYTF.

The chain is built from TRBV5-1 and TRBJ2-3; D perhaps matches TRBD2 (6 bases). V shed 7 bases and J shed 0 bases, with 9 bases lying between them. CDR3 length: 13 amino acids. Looked up from germline, CDR1 is SGHRS and CDR2 is YFSETQ. This chain's CDR3 is CASASGSTDTQYF. The CDR3 DNA reads TGCGCCAGCGCGAGCGGGAGCACAGATACGCAGTATTTT.

This chain uses TRBV6-5 with TRBJ1-1, with 7 bases identical to TRBD1. Trimming removed 8 bases from V and 7 bases from J; junction bases left unmatched: 16. The germline gives CDR1 MNHEY, CDR2 SVGAGI. The CDR3 consists of 15 residues. Here the CDR3 reads CASGTTGRASGEAFF. Here the CDR3 DNA reads TGTGCCAGCGGCACGACAGGGCGGGCATCTGGTGAAGCTTTCTTT.

The chain has TRBV6-2 or TRBV6-3 and TRBJ2-7; 12 nucleotides match TRBD2. The CDR3 is 15 residues long. CDR1 is MNHEY and CDR2 is SVGEGT in the germline V gene. Trimming cost V 4 bases and J 5 bases; bases outside gene matches: 6. Here the CDR3 DNA reads TGTGCCAGCAGTTCCCAGGGACTAGCGGGTAACGAGCAGTACTTC. This encodes CASSSQGLAGNEQYF.

Here the CDR3 DNA reads TGTGCCAGTAGTCCACCCCGGGACAGGGGGGAAAAGCCCCAGCATTTT. Its protein is CASSPPRDRGEKPQHF. The rearrangement links TRBV19 to TRBJ1-5; TRBD1 matches 11 bases. The CDR3 consists of 16 residues. Germline-derived CDR1 and CDR2 are LNHDA and SQIVND (reference sequence). V shed 5 bases, J shed 8 bases, and the junction held 11 bases outside the gene matches. Full variable domain (missing parts from reference TRBV19 and TRBJ1-5): DGGITQSPKYLFRKEGQNVTLSCEQNLNHDAMYWYRQDPGQGLRLIYYSQIVNDFQKGDIAEGYSVSREKKESFPLTVTSAQKNPTAFYLCASSPPRDRGEKPQHFGDGTRLSIL.

The gene calls are TRBV6-1 and TRBJ1-1; 7 bases align to TRBD1. The CDR3 is 14 residues long. Germline V gives CDR1 MNHNS, CDR2 SASEGT. V trimming: 0 bases; J trimming: 4 bases; junction bases outside the gene matches: 2. CDR3 in DNA: TGTGCCAGCAGTGAAGCATCAGGGGGCACTGAAGCTTTCTTT. It is translated as CASSEASGGTEAFF.

The CDR3 coding sequence is TGTGCCAGCAGTGATTGGCGGTTCAATCAGCCCCAGCATTTT. Translation: CASSDWRFNQPQHF. V usage is TRBV25-1 and J usage is TRBJ1-5; D gene uncertain. The CDR3 sequence is 14 residues long. Germline V gene lookup returns CDR1 MGHDK and CDR2 SYGVNS. V gave up 3 bases and J gave up 3 bases, with 9 bases separating them.

A note on this clone: An end of the junction does not agree with germline; a read error may underlie this. This chain connects TRBV5-1 to TRBJ2-3; 7 bases line up with TRBD2. CDR3 length equals 15 residues. Per germline, CDR1 SGHRS and CDR2 YFSETQ. The CDR3: CASRLAGDSTDTQYF. The CDR3 nucleotides are TGCGCCAGCAGATTGGCGGGAGACAGCACAGATACGCAGTATTTT.

This chain uses TRBV29-1 with TRBJ1-1, with 8 nucleotides matching TRBD1. Trimming took 6 bases from V and 3 from J; bases not matched to a gene: 0. Germline loops: CDR1 SQVTM, CDR2 ANQGSEA. This CDR3 contains 11 residues. The CDR3 coding sequence is TGCAGCGTACAGGGGGACACTGAAGCTTTCTTT. This encodes CSVQGDTEAFF. Full variable domain (remainder filled in from reference TRBV29-1 and TRBJ1-1): SAVISQKPSRDICQRGTSLTIQCQVDSQVTMMFWYRQQPGQSLTLIATANQGSEATYESGFVIDKFPISRPNLTFSTLTVSNMSPEDSSIYLCSVQGDTEAFFGQGTRLTVV.

This chain connects TRBV2 to TRBJ1-1, with 10 bases lining up with TRBD1. The CDR3 contains 15 residues. CDR1 and CDR2 (germline): SNHLY, FYNNEI. J lost 1 base, V lost 6 bases, and 5 bases had no gene match. The chain's CDR3 is CASRGTGASNTEAFF. The CDR3 nucleotides are TGTGCCAGCAGGGGGACAGGGGCCTCGAACACTGAAGCTTTCTTT.

The J gene is TRBJ2-7, the V gene TRBV21-1; TRBD1, as called in the table, went unchecked against the DNA. TRBV21-1 is a recognized pseudogene. The CDR3 spans 16 residues. For the CDR3, the DNA is TGTGCCAGCAGCAAAGCGGCCCCGGGACACTTCTACGAGCAGTACTTC. Protein product: CASSKAAPGHFYEQYF.

Details on this clone: Other DNA variants within this sample encode the same CDR3. V is TRBV7-9 and J is TRBJ1-2, with D possibly matching TRBD1 (6 bases). The germline gives CDR1 SEHNR, CDR2 FQNEAQ (reference sequence). V was clipped by 2 bases and J by 2 bases, with 9 bases between them. This CDR3 has 14 amino acids. For the CDR3, the DNA is TGTGCCAGCAGCTTACGGACAGCGAACTATGGCTACACCTTC. This translates into CASSLRTANYGYTF.

A single count supports this clone. Germline and junction disagree at one end, which may indicate a read error. The chain is built from TRBV6-2 or TRBV6-3 and TRBJ1-5; 7 bases map to TRBD1. The CDR3 has 15 amino acids. The V gene's germline CDR1 is MNHEY and CDR2 SVGEGT. The DNA for the CDR3 is TGTGCCAGCAGTTACTCGTGGGGGCCGGGACAGCCCCAGCACTTT. Its translation: CASSYSWGPGQPQHF.

This clone was picked up one time. The chain is built from TRBV5-1 and TRBJ1-4, with D perhaps TRBD1 (5 bases). V dropped 4 bases and J dropped 3 bases, with 10 bases sitting between them. The germline gives CDR1 SGHRS, CDR2 YFSETQ. This CDR3 comprises 14 residues. The CDR3 spells CASSPRVANEKLFF. The CDR3 DNA reads as TGCGCCAGCAGCCCCAGGGTAGCTAATGAAAAACTGTTTTTT.

This chain links TRBV5-1 with TRBJ1-1, with 12 bases identical to TRBD1. In germline, CDR1 is SGHRS, CDR2 YFSETQ. The CDR3 totals 14 residues. V was clipped by 4 bases and J by 9 bases; unmatched bases: 7. CDR3 DNA sequence: TGCGCCAGCAGCGCGGGGACAGGGGGCGTTAAAGCTTTCTTT. This encodes CASSAGTGGVKAFF.

This chain links TRBV18 with TRBJ1-3; the match to TRBD1 covers 8 bases. Trimming took 3 bases from V and 0 from J; bases not matched to a gene: 7. CDR1 is KGHSH, CDR2 LQKENI, per germline. The CDR3 runs to 17 residues. The CDR3 DNA is TGTGCCAGCTCACCCTCCGGACAGGGACACTCTGGAAACACCATATATTTT. Translated, it gives CASSPSGQGHSGNTIYF.